This TCR beta chain appears in the sequencing data of a study of T cell repertoires in cytomegalovirus infection. The wider study: Recently identified HLA-C-restricted CMV epitopes were among the peptides used.

MiXCR, run by TCRdb on the reads, gives a single entry per CDR3 protein. The sample carries about 51,000 distinct CDR3 sequences, around 20% recorded once. This clonotype was seen only a few times. Its antigen remains unknown. Germline CDR1 and CDR2: SGHDT and YYEEEE. The CDR3 has 15 residues. V gave up 1 base and J gave up 6 bases, with 13 bases separating them. The chain carries TRBV5-6 and TRBJ2-2, with D perhaps being TRBD1 or TRBD2 (5 bases each). Sequencing was performed on CD8+ T cells from cultured PBMCs, taken from culture after CMV antigen stimulation. The TCR comes from a human donor in good health (CMV status not recorded). Some clones in this sample may be carry-over from other donors' samples. CDR3 loop: CASSLLGVKSGELFF. The CDR3 nucleotides are TGTGCCAGCAGCTTGTTGGGGGTGAAGTCCGGGGAGCTGTTTTTT.